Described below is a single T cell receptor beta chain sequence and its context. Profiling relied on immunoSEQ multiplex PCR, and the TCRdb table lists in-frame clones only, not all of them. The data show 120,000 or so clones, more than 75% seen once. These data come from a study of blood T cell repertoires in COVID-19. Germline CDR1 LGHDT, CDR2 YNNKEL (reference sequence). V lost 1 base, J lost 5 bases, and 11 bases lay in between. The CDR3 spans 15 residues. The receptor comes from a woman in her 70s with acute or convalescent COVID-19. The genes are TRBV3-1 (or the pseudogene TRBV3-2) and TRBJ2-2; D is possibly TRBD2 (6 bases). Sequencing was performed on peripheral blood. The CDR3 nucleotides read TGTGCCAGCAGCCAAGGCGGGGTCGGAACCGGGGAGCTGTTTTTT. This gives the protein CASSQGGVGTGELFF.